This T cell receptor beta chain is drawn from a study of blood T cell repertoires in COVID-19. Study-wide background: COVID-19 samples, acute and convalescent, were from the United States, Italy and Spain. Sample material is recorded as cDNA or gDNA derived from T cells, B-cell-depleted T cells, or PBMCs.

Clones were read by immunoSEQ multiplex PCR, and TCRdb kept only the in-frame ones, dropping some. Of about 260,000 clones listed, around 83% are singletons. This clone came up a few times. The sequence was obtained from a woman aged 40 to 49 who had recovered from COVID-19. The sample consisted of peripheral blood.

The CDR3 coding sequence is TGTGCCAGCAGCCCCTACCCCGAGCTCGGGCAGTACTTC. Encoded protein: CASSPYPELGQYF. The chain recombines TRBV5-4 with TRBJ2-7, with no clear D. The CDR3 extends over 13 amino acids. Germline assignment: CDR1 SGHNT and CDR2 YYREEE (reference sequence). Trimming stripped 4 bases from V and 9 bases from J, with 17 bases between.